This TCR beta chain was found in a study of early T cells in non-severe SARS-CoV-2 infection. This clonotype came up a few times. Its matching antigen is unknown. It is likely a read error, because the conserved phenylalanine at the end of the CDR3 is missing. No DNA is shown, since the ends of the CDR3 on it are uncertain; the CDR3 is the one TCRdb lists. Attachment of unique molecular identifiers was made to individual cDNA molecules. TCRdb reanalysed the 5' RACE reads using MiXCR and keeps one entry per CDR3 protein. The top ten clones hold 0.95% to 1.5% of a sample with over 50,000 distinct CDR3 sequences, almost 9.5% of them seen once. Study-level findings and limits: VDJdb matching skewed toward anti-spike CD8 responses, missing private and CD4 specificities.

Ends included, the CDR3 has 9 residues. Germline CDR1 is WNHNN and CDR2 is SYGVQD (reference sequence). The clonotype originates from an adult who was a healthcare worker with PCR-confirmed SARS-CoV-2 infection or an uninfected control (not recorded which). The chain has TRBV10-1 and TRBJ2-7; the table assigns TRBD1, which was not confirmed against the DNA. Source material: whole blood. CDR3 loop: CASKGTRRR.